This passage covers 17 T cell receptor beta chains from one sample sequenced in a study of blood T cell repertoires in COVID-19. The repertoire was sequenced with immunoSEQ multiplex PCR; TCRdb's copy has only in-frame clones and lacks some. The sample lists 200,000 to 300,000 clones, roughly 85% occurring once. What was sequenced was PBMCs or T cells enriched from blood (not recorded which). The receptors originated from a woman aged 50 to 60 with acute COVID-19.

The CDR3 DNA is TGTGCTAGTGACCTACGGGGGTTCGAAGCTTTCTTT. This sequence encodes CASDLRGFEAFF. V and J are TRBV12-5 and TRBJ1-1, with D possibly being TRBD1 (5 bases). This CDR3 is built from 12 residues. In germline, CDR1 is LGHNT, CDR2 FRNRAP. V was pared by 7 bases and J by 8 bases, with 14 bases between.

In this sample, this clone turned up once. V gene TRBV6-5 combines with J gene TRBJ1-6; 7 bases fit TRBD1. The junction had 11 bases not matched to a gene; V was cut back by 1 base and J by 11 bases. The germline V gene has CDR1 MNHEY and CDR2 SVGAGI. This CDR3 is 16 amino acids long. The CDR3 sequence is CASSYFPDRRDAPLHF. DNA of the CDR3: TGTGCCAGCAGTTACTTCCCGGACAGGAGGGATGCACCCCTCCACTTT.

V and J are TRBV10-3 and TRBJ1-3; 10 bases map to TRBD1. With 8 bases clipped from V and 1 base from J, the junction kept 2 bases outside the gene matches. The CDR3 is 14 amino acids. The germline CDR1 and CDR2 sequences are ENHRY and SYGVKD. This chain's CDR3 is CAIGQGVSGNTIYF. The CDR3 bases are TGTGCCATCGGACAGGGGGTATCTGGAAACACCATATATTTT.

The chain's CDR3 is CASSVEFGSTEAFF. CDR3 DNA sequence: TGTGCCAGCAGCGTAGAATTCGGGTCCACTGAAGCTTTCTTT. The V call is TRBV9, the J call TRBJ1-1; D is unresolved. Trimming shortened V by 0 bases and J by 4 bases, and 10 bases separated the two germline ends. The CDR3 consists of 14 residues. Germline V gene lookup returns CDR1 SGDLS and CDR2 YYNGEE.

The chain has TRBV5-4 and TRBJ2-3, with D hard to call. Germline CDR1 reads SGHNT; CDR2 reads YYREEE (reference sequence). V gave up 4 bases and J gave up 3 bases, with 9 bases separating them. The CDR3 sequence is 13 residues long. The CDR3 sequence: CASSAYWTDTQYF. CDR3 coding DNA: TGTGCCAGCAGCGCATACTGGACAGATACGCAGTATTTT.

The chain uses TRBV3-1 (or the pseudogene TRBV3-2) and TRBJ1-3, with 7 bases fitting TRBD1. This CDR3 has 16 amino acids. The germline gives CDR1 LGHDT, CDR2 YNNKEL (reference sequence). The junction had 3 bases not matched to a gene; V was cut back by 1 base and J by 0 bases. Here the CDR3 reads CASSQAGQVSGNTIYF. The CDR3 DNA sequence: TGTGCCAGCAGCCAAGCAGGACAGGTCTCTGGAAACACCATATATTTT.

This clone is a singleton in its sample. This chain joins TRBV11-2 and TRBJ2-1; a possible D gene is TRBD2 (6 bases). This CDR3 has 13 amino acids. CDR1 SGHAT and CDR2 FQNNGV come from the germline V gene. The V end lost 5 bases, the J end lost 6 bases, and 11 bases lay between the germline ends. Written as DNA, the CDR3 is TGTGCCAGCAGCCGTAGCGGTTCCAATGAGCAGTTCTTC. Protein: CASSRSGSNEQFF.

This clone has a handful of counts. Within the sample, other DNA sequences also encode this same CDR3. The chain uses TRBV6-1 and TRBJ1-5; D perhaps matches TRBD1 (5 bases). V lost 3 bases and J lost 1, with 10 bases in between. The CDR3 consists of 15 residues. From germline, CDR1 is MNHNS and CDR2 SASEGT. The CDR3 sequence: CASSEVQGSNQPQHF. The CDR3 nucleotides read TGTGCCAGCAGTGAGGTCCAGGGAAGCAATCAGCCCCAGCATTTT.

Concerning this clone: The same CDR3 can be traced to other DNA sequences in this sample. The CDR3 region is CASSATGGGTEAFF. The CDR3 DNA reads TGTGCCAGTAGTGCTACAGGGGGAGGGACTGAAGCTTTCTTT. V gene TRBV19 combines with J gene TRBJ1-1; 8 bases are shared with TRBD1. CDR1 LNHDA and CDR2 SQIVND come from the germline V gene (reference sequence). After removal of 5 bases from V and 5 bases from J, the junction contained 7 bases not matched to a gene. This CDR3 is built from 14 residues.

CDR3 in DNA: TGTGCCAGCAGTATCGGCAGGGGATTTGACACTGAAGCTTTCTTT. Translated: CASSIGRGFDTEAFF. The V gene is TRBV6-5, the J gene TRBJ1-1; D is possibly TRBD1 (6 bases). Between the trimmed V and J ends, which lost 5 bases and 3 bases, there was a span of 16 bases. This CDR3 has 15 amino acids. Looked up from germline, CDR1 is MNHEY and CDR2 is SVGAGI.

This chain joins TRBV18 and TRBJ1-6; no firm D call. Germline-derived CDR1 and CDR2 are KGHSH and LQKENI. There are 12 residues in the CDR3. V was clipped by 3 bases and J by 8 bases, with 5 bases between them. The CDR3 protein is CASSPSDSPLHF. In DNA, the CDR3 is TGTGCCAGCTCACCCTCAGATTCACCCCTCCACTTT.

The chain has TRBV20-1 and TRBJ1-6; 10 bases are shared with TRBD1. CDR3 length: 15 amino acids. J gave up 5 bases and V 3 bases, and 4 bases lay outside the gene matches. CDR1 and CDR2 (germline): DFQATT, SNEGSKA (reference sequence). The CDR3 loop is CSASRQGADNSPLHF. The CDR3 coding sequence is TGCAGTGCTAGTCGACAGGGGGCGGATAATTCACCCCTCCACTTT.

This clone was seen only once. The chain carries TRBV6-5 and TRBJ2-1, with a weak D call TRBD2 (5 bases). Trimming removed 5 bases at V and 5 bases at J, with 13 bases between. CDR1 is MNHEY and CDR2 is SVGAGI in the germline V gene. The CDR3 contains 14 residues. This chain's CDR3 is CASSPGSYHNEQFF. CDR3 nucleotide sequence: TGTGCCAGCAGTCCGGGGTCATACCACAATGAGCAGTTCTTC.

This clone appeared once. The chain is built from TRBV5-1 and TRBJ1-4; 7 nucleotides match TRBD1. CDR1 is SGHRS, CDR2 YFSETQ, per germline. This CDR3 comprises 16 residues. V lost 4 bases and J lost 5; bases outside the gene matches: 11. CDR3 sequence reads: CASSRGGGQRNEKLFF. CDR3 nucleotide sequence: TGCGCCAGCAGCCGCGGAGGGGGACAGAGGAATGAAAAACTGTTTTTT. The full variable domain, rest sourced from reference TRBV5-1 and TRBJ1-4, is KAGVTQTPRYLIKTRGQQVTLSCSPISGHRSVSWYQQTPGQGLQFLFEYFSETQRNKGNFPGRFSGRQFSNSRSEMNVSTLELGDSALYLCASSRGGGQRNEKLFFGSGTQLSVL.

This sequence joins TRBV6-1 and TRBJ2-3; 11 bases match TRBD2. This CDR3 has 17 amino acids. Germline trimming cut 2 bases from V and 5 bases from J; bases unmatched to any gene: 9. Per the germline V gene, CDR1 is MNHNS and CDR2 is SASEGT. CDR3: CASSETLLAGGGDTQYF. The CDR3 DNA follows: TGTGCCAGCAGTGAAACCCTTCTAGCGGGGGGCGGAGATACGCAGTATTTT.

In this sample, this clone turned up many times. The J gene is TRBJ2-1, the V gene TRBV5-4; D perhaps matches TRBD1 (6 bases). V was cut by 0 bases and J by 3 bases, with 13 bases left in between. This CDR3 region has 16 residues. The V gene's germline CDR1 is SGHNT and CDR2 YYREEE (reference sequence). CDR3 region: CASSLDSGTFYNEQFF. In nucleotides, the CDR3 is TGTGCCAGCAGCTTGGACTCCGGGACATTCTACAATGAGCAGTTCTTC.

This clone was recorded only once. This chain links TRBV18 with TRBJ2-2; D gene uncertain. The CDR3 is made up of 15 amino acids. Trimming stripped 1 base from V and 5 bases from J, with 11 bases between. Germline CDR1 is KGHSH and CDR2 is LQKENI. CDR3 amino acids: CASSPLASATGELFF. As DNA, the CDR3 is TGTGCCAGCTCACCACTAGCTTCCGCGACCGGGGAGCTGTTTTTT.